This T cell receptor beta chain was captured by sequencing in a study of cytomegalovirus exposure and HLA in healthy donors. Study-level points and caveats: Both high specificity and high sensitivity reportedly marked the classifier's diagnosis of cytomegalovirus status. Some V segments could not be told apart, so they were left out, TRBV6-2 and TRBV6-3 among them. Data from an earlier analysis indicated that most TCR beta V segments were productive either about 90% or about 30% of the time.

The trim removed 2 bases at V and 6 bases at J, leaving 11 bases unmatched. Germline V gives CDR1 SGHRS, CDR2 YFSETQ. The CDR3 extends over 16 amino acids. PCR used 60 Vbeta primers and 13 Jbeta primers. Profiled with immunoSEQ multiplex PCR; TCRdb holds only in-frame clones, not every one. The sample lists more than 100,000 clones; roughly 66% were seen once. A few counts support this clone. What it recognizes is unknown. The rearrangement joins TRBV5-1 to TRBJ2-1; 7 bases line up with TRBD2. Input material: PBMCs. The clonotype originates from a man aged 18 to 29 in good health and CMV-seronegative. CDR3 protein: CASSLPSGVRPNEQFF. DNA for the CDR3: TGCGCCAGCAGCTTACCCAGCGGGGTGCGTCCCAATGAGCAGTTCTTC.